One and the same sample provided the 19 T cell receptor beta chains below, sequenced in a study of T-cell reconstitution after alpha-beta-depleted transplantation in children. This sample's TCRbeta library carried unique molecular identifier barcodes. TCRdb re-called the PCR reads with MiXCR, one entry per CDR3 protein. The sample lists around 600,000 distinct CDR3 sequences, over 15% seen once, with 1.1% in the top ten. Here the sequenced sample was PBMCs from the stem cell graft donor, taken from the stem cell graft. The receptors derive from a human donor who donated a stem cell graft to a child with acute myeloid leukemia.

There are many counts of this clonotype. V is TRBV29-1 and J is TRBJ1-2; no reliable D call. From germline, CDR1 is SQVTM and CDR2 ANQGSEA. Trimming shortened V by 1 base and J by 4 bases, and 16 bases separated the two germline ends. The CDR3 has 15 amino acids. Written as DNA, the CDR3 is TGCAGCGTTGAAGGCCCAGTGAGTCGGGGCTATGGCTACACCTTC. The encoded protein is CSVEGPVSRGYGYTF.

The chain couples TRBV5-1 to TRBJ2-3; 8 bases fit TRBD1. V was clipped by 4 bases and J by 3 bases; unmatched bases: 7. The germline V gene encodes CDR1 SGHRS and CDR2 YFSETQ. This CDR3 has 15 residues. Written as DNA, the CDR3 is TGCGCCAGCAGCACCGGACAGGGTAGAACAGATACGCAGTATTTT. Its protein is CASSTGQGRTDTQYF.

The rearrangement uses TRBV7-8 and TRBJ1-2; 12 bases are shared with TRBD1. J lost 5 bases, V lost 4 bases, and 11 bases had no gene match. The CDR3 is 17 amino acids. Looked up from germline, CDR1 is SGHVS and CDR2 is FQNEAQ. This CDR3 is CASSSFRDRGRGYGYTF. CDR3 DNA sequence: TGTGCCAGCAGCTCCTTTAGGGACAGGGGGCGCGGGTATGGCTACACCTTC. Looking up the rest from reference TRBV7-8 and TRBJ1-2 gives the full variable domain: GAGVSQSPRYKVAKRGQDVALRCDPISGHVSLFWYQQALGQGPEFLTYFQNEAQLDKSGLPSDRFFAERPEGSVSTLKIQRTQQEDSAVYLCASSSFRDRGRGYGYTFGSGTRLTVV.

This clonotype was detected only a few times. The chain recombines TRBV20-1 with TRBJ2-2; possible D gene TRBD1, 6 bases. Germline V gene sequence: CDR1 DFQATT, CDR2 SNEGSKA (reference sequence). CDR3 length equals 14 residues. V shed 5 bases and J shed 2 bases, with 12 bases lying between them. The CDR3 here is CSAGGPPNTGELFF. In nucleotides, the CDR3 is TGCAGTGCTGGGGGCCCTCCTAACACCGGGGAGCTGTTTTTT.

The table lists this clonotype with many counts. The V call is TRBV7-2, the J call TRBJ2-2; D uncertain. Germline V lookup: CDR1 SGHTA, CDR2 FQGNSA. With 1 base removed from V and 7 bases from J, the gap between germline ends came to 7 bases. The CDR3 is made up of 13 amino acids. The CDR3: CASSLDGIGELFF. CDR3 in DNA: TGTGCCAGCAGCTTAGACGGAATCGGGGAGCTGTTTTTT.

This clonotype has just a few counts. The V call is TRBV28, the J call TRBJ2-7, with 7 positions matching TRBD1. The CDR3 runs 13 residues. The V gene end was trimmed by 7 bases and the J gene end by 1 base; junction bases not matched to a gene: 4. Germline values: CDR1 MDHEN, CDR2 SYDVKM. The CDR3 DNA reads as TGTGCCAGCACGCCGGGACAGTCCTACGAGCAGTACGTC. Residues: CASTPGQSYEQYV.

This clonotype was counted ten times or more. The chain recombines TRBV12-3 or TRBV12-4 with TRBJ2-5; the match to TRBD2 covers 12 bases. The CDR3 is made up of 15 amino acids. J gave up 5 bases and V 7 bases, and 8 bases lay outside the gene matches. The CDR3 reads CASNPSGGAGETQYF. The CDR3 DNA sequence: TGTGCCAGCAACCCTAGCGGGGGGGCCGGTGAGACCCAGTACTTC.

The V gene is TRBV11-2, the J gene TRBJ1-5; the match to TRBD1 covers 7 bases. The ends lost 0 bases at V and 2 bases at J; junction bases unmatched: 19. Germline CDR1 SGHAT, CDR2 FQNNGV. The CDR3 is 21 residues long. CDR3 nucleotide sequence: TGTGCCAGCAGCTTAGAAAAGAGACAGGGTATTCTGGGATATGGCAATCAGCCCCAGCATTTT. As protein: CASSLEKRQGILGYGNQPQHF.

This clonotype was seen many times. The genes are TRBV29-1 and TRBJ2-6; 7 nucleotides match TRBD2. This CDR3 has 17 residues. J lost 1 base, V lost 3 bases, and 9 bases had no gene match. Germline CDR1 and CDR2: SQVTM and ANQGSEA. The CDR3: CSVELGEGWSGANVLTF. CDR3 nucleotides: TGCAGCGTTGAGCTGGGGGAGGGTTGGTCTGGGGCCAACGTCCTGACTTTC.

This clonotype was seen only a few times. The chain recombines TRBV12-3 or TRBV12-4 with TRBJ2-5, with 9 bases aligning to TRBD1. Trimming at V came to 5 bases and at J to 1 base, leaving 5 bases not matched to a gene. The CDR3 contains 15 residues. This chain's CDR3 is CASSLTGGSQETQYF. The CDR3 coding sequence is TGTGCCAGCAGTCTTACAGGGGGCAGCCAAGAGACCCAGTACTTC.

This clonotype was counted between two and nine times. V and J are TRBV10-3 and TRBJ1-1; unclear D gene. Germline CDR1 and CDR2: ENHRY and SYGVKD. The V and J ends lost 0 bases and 7 bases respectively, with 9 bases between them. The CDR3 has 13 residues. CDR3 DNA sequence: TGTGCCATCAGTGAGTCGGATGGGATTGAAGCTTTCTTT. Translating it yields CAISESDGIEAFF.

This chain joins TRBV20-1 and TRBJ1-4; D ambiguous. The V end lost 0 bases, the J end lost 7 bases, and 21 bases lay between the germline ends. The CDR3 contains 17 residues. From germline, CDR1 is DFQATT and CDR2 SNEGSKA (reference sequence). The CDR3 bases are TGCAGTGCTAGAGACCCGTTTGTTCCAAAGGTTGTTGAAAAACTGTTTTTT. It specifies CSARDPFVPKVVEKLFF.

The rearrangement joins TRBV7-9 to TRBJ1-2; D is possibly TRBD1 (6 bases). V lost 6 bases to trimming and J lost 6 bases, with 14 bases between them. The CDR3 is made up of 13 amino acids. CDR1 is SEHNR, CDR2 FQNEAQ, per germline (reference sequence). CDR3 sequence: CASRRGGSDGYTF. In DNA, the CDR3 is TGTGCCAGCAGGAGAGGGGGTTCTGATGGCTACACCTTC. The variable domain in full, with the rest retrieved from reference TRBV7-9 and TRBJ1-2, is DTGVSQNPRHKITKRGQNVTFRCDPISEHNRLYWYRQTLGQGPEFLTYFQNEAQLEKSRLLSDRFSAERPKGSFSTLEIQRTEQGDSAMYLCASRRGGSDGYTFGSGTRLTVV.

Here the CDR3 DNA reads TGTGCCAGCAGTCGCGCCGCTAGCGGGGGGGTAGATACGCAGTATTTT. This translates into CASSRAASGGVDTQYF. The V call is TRBV27, the J call TRBJ2-3; 12 nucleotides align to TRBD2. Germline CDR1 reads MNHEY; CDR2 reads SMNVEV (reference sequence). Trimming cost V 5 bases and J 5 bases; bases outside gene matches: 8. The CDR3 length is 16 residues.

This clonotype was found a few times. V gene TRBV7-9 combines with J gene TRBJ2-5; D is undetermined. CDR3 length: 15 residues. CDR1 and CDR2 from the germline V gene are SEHNR and FQNEAQ (reference sequence). Trimming took 1 base from V and 3 from J, leaving 12 bases between them. As DNA, the CDR3 is TGTGCCAGCAGCTTAGACTGGCTAGTCGAAGAGACCCAGTACTTC. It translates to CASSLDWLVEETQYF.

This clonotype was counted many times. This rearrangement joins TRBV20-1 to TRBJ2-5; D possibly corresponds to TRBD1 (5 bases). CDR1 and CDR2 from the germline V gene are DFQATT and SNEGSKA (reference sequence). Trimming cost V 6 bases and J 1 base, with 12 bases left between them. This CDR3 spans 13 amino acids. CDR3 in amino acids: CSALPDSQETQYF. The CDR3 DNA reads TGCAGTGCACTCCCCGACAGCCAAGAGACCCAGTACTTC.

This clonotype has more than one count but fewer than ten. V usage is TRBV20-1 and J usage is TRBJ2-2; weak D call: TRBD2 (5 bases). CDR1 and CDR2 (germline): DFQATT, SNEGSKA (reference sequence). This CDR3 comprises 16 residues. V was shortened by 3 bases and J by 7 bases, with 21 bases between the two germline ends. Here the CDR3 reads CSASDPGSNSLGELFF. CDR3 DNA: TGCAGTGCTAGCGACCCGGGGTCCAATTCCCTCGGGGAGCTGTTTTTT.

The V gene is TRBV11-3, the J gene TRBJ2-3; D is possibly TRBD2 (6 bases). CDR1 and CDR2 from the germline V gene are SGHNT and YENEEA. The CDR3 contains 14 residues. V was clipped by 5 bases and J by 5 bases, with 14 bases between them. CDR3 nucleotide sequence: TGTGCCAGCAGCCCCCCCTCGGGGGTAGATACGCAGTATTTT. It encodes CASSPPSGVDTQYF.

This clonotype was detected many times. The rearrangement uses TRBV29-1 and TRBJ1-1; 7 bases are a match to TRBD1. V was clipped by 7 bases and J by 1 base; unmatched bases: 6. The CDR3 has 13 amino acids. CDR1 is SQVTM, CDR2 ANQGSEA, per germline. CDR3 amino acids: CSGTAGGNTEAFF. In DNA form, the CDR3 reads TGCAGCGGTACGGCAGGGGGGAACACTGAAGCTTTCTTT.